This T cell receptor (beta chain) was captured in a study of blood T cell repertoires in COVID-19. At the level of the study: The analysed material was cDNA or gDNA that came from T cells, B-cell-depleted T cells, or PBMCs.

A few counts support this clone. Measured with immunoSEQ multiplex PCR; TCRdb has only the in-frame clones, and not every one. The sample shows 53,000 or so clones, around 80% of them seen only once. This CDR3 is built from 13 residues. Trimming took 8 bases from V and 6 from J; bases not matched to a gene: 9. Germline lookup yields CDR1 SGHTA and CDR2 FQGNSA. The sequenced material came from peripheral blood. This chain uses TRBV7-2 with TRBJ1-1; 7 nucleotides align to TRBD1. The receptor was derived from a human donor in a cohort sampled during active COVID-19. The CDR3 loop reads CASGEQGRAEAFF. The CDR3 DNA reads as TGTGCCAGCGGAGAACAGGGGCGGGCTGAAGCTTTCTTT.